The present T cell receptor (beta chain) was sequenced within a study of cytomegalovirus exposure and HLA in healthy donors. To note about this clone: Its antigen is not known.

Study-level points and caveats: Most TCR sequences proved rare, with some public TCRs found in many donors.

Trimming pared 3 bases from V and 5 bases from J, leaving 13 bases between. This CDR3 region has 15 residues. Germline V CDR1 and CDR2: SGHTA, FQGNSA. Clones were sequenced by immunoSEQ multiplex PCR, and TCRdb holds only the in-frame ones, with some missing. The repertoire holds around 200,000 clones, with around 81% as singletons. This chain uses TRBV7-2 with TRBJ1-4; the D gene is possibly TRBD1 (6 bases). The sequencing input was PBMCs. The clonotype was recovered from a woman aged 18-29 years in good health and CMV-seropositive. In DNA, the CDR3 is TGTGCCAGCAGCTTCCTACAGGGAAAGAATGAAAAACTGTTTTTT. Translation gives CASSFLQGKNEKLFF.